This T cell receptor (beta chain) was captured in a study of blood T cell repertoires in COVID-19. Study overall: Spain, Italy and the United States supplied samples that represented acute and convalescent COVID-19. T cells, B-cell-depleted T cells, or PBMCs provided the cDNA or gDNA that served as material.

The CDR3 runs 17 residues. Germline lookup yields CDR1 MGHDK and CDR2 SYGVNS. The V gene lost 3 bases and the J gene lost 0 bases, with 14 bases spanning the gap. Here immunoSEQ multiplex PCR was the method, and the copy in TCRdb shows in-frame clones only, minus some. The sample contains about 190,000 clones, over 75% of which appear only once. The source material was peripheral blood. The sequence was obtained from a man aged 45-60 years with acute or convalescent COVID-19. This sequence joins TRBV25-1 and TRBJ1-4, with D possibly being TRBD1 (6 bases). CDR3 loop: CASSDPSYRATNEKLFF. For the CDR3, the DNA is TGTGCCAGCAGTGATCCCTCCTACAGGGCAACTAATGAAAAACTGTTTTTT. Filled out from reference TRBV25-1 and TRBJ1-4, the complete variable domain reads EADIYQTPRYLVIGTGKKITLECSQTMGHDKMYWYQQDPGMELHLIHYSYGVNSTEKGDLSSESTVSRIRTEHFPLTLESARPSHTSQYLCASSDPSYRATNEKLFFGSGTQLSVL.